Each of the 7 T cell receptor beta chains below was sequenced from the same sample in a study of identical twins. One entry per CDR3 protein, called by TCRdb with MiXCR from the 5' RACE reads. The table includes a few hundred thousand distinct CDR3 sequences, 9% to 10% detected once. Sequenced input: naive T cells sorted from blood. Receptor source: a woman aged 45-65 years in good health.

This clonotype was seen a few times. The V and J genes are TRBV2 and TRBJ1-4; 7 bases are a match to TRBD1. The CDR3 covers 14 residues. V lost 7 bases to trimming and J lost 7 bases; unmatched junction nucleotides: 9. Germline lookup yields CDR1 SNHLY and CDR2 FYNNEI. The CDR3 sequence: CASTDRERGEKLFF. For the CDR3, the DNA is TGTGCCAGCACCGACAGGGAGAGGGGTGAAAAACTGTTTTTT.

The chain links TRBV20-1 to TRBJ2-7; the D gene is possibly TRBD1 (6 bases). Germline V CDR1 and CDR2: DFQATT, SNEGSKA (reference sequence). The V end lost 3 bases, the J end lost 3 bases, and 9 bases lay between the germline ends. The CDR3 runs to 12 residues. The CDR3: CSARSGDYEQYF. The DNA of the CDR3 is TGCAGTGCTAGGTCAGGGGACTACGAGCAGTACTTC.

A few counts support this clonotype. This chain links TRBV12-3 or TRBV12-4 with TRBJ2-7, with a weak D call TRBD1 (6 bases). The CDR3 runs 14 residues. Trimming removed 3 bases from V and 6 bases from J, with 15 bases in between. The CDR3 reads CASSFWGLAPEQYF. CDR3 DNA: TGTGCCAGCAGTTTTTGGGGGCTAGCTCCCGAGCAGTACTTC.

This clonotype was found a few times. The V gene is TRBV5-1, the J gene TRBJ2-1; tentative D call: TRBD1 (5 bases). The CDR3 loop spans 15 amino acids. Germline CDR1 is SGHRS and CDR2 is YFSETQ. Trimming removed 7 bases from V and 3 bases from J, with 17 bases in between. In nucleotides, the CDR3 is TGCGCCAGCTTTGGTCCTGGGGCTAGCTACAATGAGCAGTTCTTC. Its translation is CASFGPGASYNEQFF.

This clonotype appeared a few times. V and J are TRBV27 and TRBJ2-5, with TRBD2 matching over 9 bases. Germline trimming cut 5 bases from V and 5 bases from J; bases unmatched to any gene: 6. Germline V lookup: CDR1 MNHEY, CDR2 SMNVEV (reference sequence). This CDR3 has 14 residues. As DNA, the CDR3 is TGTGCCAGCAGTGAAGCGGGAGGCCGGGAGACCCAGTACTTC. Translating gives CASSEAGGRETQYF.

This clonotype was recorded a few times. The chain links TRBV20-1 to TRBJ2-3; the match to TRBD2 covers 14 bases. The CDR3 consists of 14 residues. In germline, CDR1 is DFQATT, CDR2 SNEGSKA (reference sequence). After removal of 3 bases from V and 15 bases from J, the junction contained 11 bases not matched to a gene. CDR3 residues: CSASPPGLAGVYYF. CDR3 DNA sequence: TGCAGTGCTAGTCCACCGGGACTAGCGGGAGTGTACTATTTT.

This clonotype was picked up many times. J is TRBJ1-5 and V is TRBV20-1; maybe TRBD1 (5 bases). This CDR3 comprises 13 residues. Germline V gene sequence: CDR1 DFQATT, CDR2 SNEGSKA (reference sequence). V lost 4 bases to trimming and J lost 4 bases, with 11 bases between them. CDR3 DNA sequence: TGCAGTGCTATGGGACCACAAAATCAGCCCCAGCATTTT. It translates to CSAMGPQNQPQHF.